This TCR beta chain came from a study of blood T cell repertoires in COVID-19. Study information: Acute-phase and convalescent COVID-19 samples originated in the United States, Italy and Spain.

Libraries were prepared by immunoSEQ multiplex PCR; TCRdb keeps only in-frame clonotypes and omits some of them. Found here are some 200,000 clones, approximately 86% of them singletons; the top ten hold roughly 5.2%. Germline CDR1 and CDR2: SGDLS and YYNGEE. The CDR3 extends over 15 amino acids. J gave up 4 bases and V 3 bases, and 8 bases lay outside the gene matches. The J gene is TRBJ2-5, the V gene TRBV9; 8 bases align to TRBD1. The sequencing sample was made of PBMCs or T cells enriched from blood (not recorded which). The receptor's source is an older woman with acute COVID-19. The CDR3 DNA reads as TGTGCCAGCAGCGAGGGGGACAGGTGGAGAGAGACCCAGTACTTC. Protein: CASSEGDRWRETQYF.